The present T cell receptor beta chain was sequenced within a study of T-cell reconstitution after alpha-beta-depleted transplantation in children. Trimming removed 3 bases from V and 3 bases from J; junction bases left unmatched: 7. CDR3 length: 16 amino acids. Per the germline V gene, CDR1 is KGHSH and CDR2 is LQKENI. Overall study results and limits: It was surviving recipient T cells and thymic progenitors that gave some patients high TCRbeta diversity at day 60. The origin of alpha-beta T cells about two months after transplant was reportedly several hundred expanded graft clones. At the one-year point after transplant, T-cell counts and TCRbeta diversity were found to come mostly from T cells that had been newly produced.

Unique molecular identifiers featured in how the TCRbeta library was prepared. TCRdb recomputed calls from the PCR reads with MiXCR, one row per CDR3 protein. The sample gives about 460,000 distinct CDR3 sequences, roughly an eighth of which show up once; 14% is in the top ten. Of note for this clonotype: The antigen remains unidentified.

Sequenced here: PBMCs, mostly from graft donor cells, sampled 180 days after TCRalphabeta/CD19-depleted stem cell transplant. This TCR was sampled from a female patient aged 2-10 years who had a stem cell transplant for aplastic anemia, so the T cells may come from the graft donor. The chain has TRBV18 and TRBJ2-3; 9 bases map to TRBD1. CDR3 in amino acids: CASSPIHRGRTDTQYF. In nucleotides, the CDR3 is TGTGCCAGCTCACCTATACACAGGGGGCGAACAGATACGCAGTATTTT.